This is a list of T cell receptor beta chains from one sample in a study of vaccination and CD4 T cells after COVID-19. Their antigens are not known. TCRdb redid the calling of the PCR reads with MiXCR, one entry per CDR3 protein. In the table there are more than 4,500 distinct CDR3 sequences, 35% to 50% of which are singletons. The sample taken for sequencing was CD4+ T cells from blood, cultured in vitro. These receptors were taken from a human donor who had recovered from COVID-19. CDR3s include the opening cysteine and the closing phenylalanine or tryptophan. D genes are given only for firm matches. Clone size is stated in some rows and not others, as once, few, many or a class when expanded.

D: TRBD2; J: TRBJ2-3; size: NA; V: TRBV4-3; DNA: TGCGCCACCCTAAAGACTAGCGGCACAGATACGCAGTATTTT; CDR3: CATLKTSGTDTQYF
D: NA; J: TRBJ1-2; size: NA; V: TRBV7-8; DNA: TGTGCCAGCAGCTTGAATTCGGACGCACGGGGCTACACCTTC; CDR3: CASSLNSDARGYTF
D: TRBD1; J: TRBJ1-1; size: few; V: TRBV20-1; DNA: TGCAGTGCTAGAGATAACAGGGGTATCACTGAAGCTTTCTTT; CDR3: CSARDNRGITEAFF
D: NA; J: TRBJ1-3; size: few; V: TRBV19; DNA: TGTGCCAGTAGTATAGAGGGTCACTCGGGAGGAAACACCATATATTTT; CDR3: CASSIEGHSGGNTIYF
D: NA; J: TRBJ2-7; size: NA; V: TRBV2; DNA: TGTGCCAGCAATCGAGACTTATTCTCCTACGAGCAGTACTTC; CDR3: CASNRDLFSYEQYF
D: NA; J: TRBJ2-1; size: few; V: TRBV24-1; DNA: TGTGCCACCAGTGACACCAGGAGCAGCTCCTACAATGAGCAGTTCTTC; CDR3: CATSDTRSSSYNEQFF
D: TRBD1; J: TRBJ2-7; size: NA; V: TRBV29-1; DNA: TGCAGCCTAACTCCCCGGGACAGCTTTTACGAGCAGTACTTC; CDR3: CSLTPRDSFYEQYF
D: NA; J: TRBJ1-1; size: NA; V: TRBV2; DNA: TGTGCCAGCAGTGCAGAGCAGGGGTTCCTAGGGACTGAAGCTTTCTTT; CDR3: CASSAEQGFLGTEAFF
D: TRBD1; J: TRBJ2-1; size: few; V: TRBV19; DNA: TGTGCCAGTAGTGCGGACAGGGGCTCCTACAATGAGCAGTTCTTC; CDR3: CASSADRGSYNEQFF
D: NA; J: TRBJ2-7; size: NA; V: TRBV9; DNA: TGTGCCAGCAGCGCCCCCGATGGAGAGCAGTACTTC; CDR3: CASSAPDGEQYF
D: NA; J: TRBJ1-2; size: NA; V: TRBV5-1; DNA: TGCGCCAGCAGCTTGGCCGGCGGGGTCCGTGGCTACACCTTC; CDR3: CASSLAGGVRGYTF
D: TRBD1; J: TRBJ1-4; size: NA; V: TRBV6-1; DNA: TGTGCCAGCAGGGTCAGGGGGAACACTAATGAAAAACTGTTTTTT; CDR3: CASRVRGNTNEKLFF
D: NA; J: TRBJ1-5; size: NA; V: TRBV27; DNA: TGTGCCAGCAGTTTAGTTTTGTCGGGGGCTGGTATGCATTTT; CDR3: CASSLVLSGAGMHF
D: TRBD1; J: TRBJ2-7; size: NA; V: TRBV5-8; DNA: TGTGCCCACGACCGGGGGACAGGGTTCTCCTACGAGCAGTACTTC; CDR3: CAHDRGTGFSYEQYF
D: TRBD1; J: TRBJ1-2; size: NA; V: TRBV9; DNA: TGTGCCAGCAGCGCCCTAACCGGGACAGGAGGGGGCTACACCTTC; CDR3: CASSALTGTGGGYTF
D: NA; J: TRBJ2-7; size: NA; V: TRBV7-9; DNA: TGTGCCAGCAGCTTCCCCAGAGAGGGATACTACGAGCAGTACTTC; CDR3: CASSFPREGYYEQYF
D: TRBD1; J: TRBJ1-5; size: NA; V: TRBV2; DNA: TGTGCCAGCAGCAGAGAGGGGACAGGGTTTAGTCAGCCCCAGCATTTT; CDR3: CASSREGTGFSQPQHF
D: NA; J: TRBJ1-6; size: medium-sized; V: TRBV11-2; DNA: TGTGCCAGCAGCTTTCGAGGAAGGAATTCACCCCTCCACTTT; CDR3: CASSFRGRNSPLHF
D: NA; J: TRBJ1-1; size: NA; V: TRBV27; DNA: TGTGCCAGCATCGGCTGGGCCGGGGGTTCGGGAGCTTTCTTT; CDR3: CASIGWAGGSGAFF
D: TRBD1; J: TRBJ1-4; size: few; V: TRBV7-8; DNA: TGTGCCAGCACTTTAGGGTGGACAGGTGATGAAAAACTGTTTTTT; CDR3: CASTLGWTGDEKLFF
D: TRBD2; J: TRBJ2-1; size: few; V: TRBV4-3; DNA: TGCGCCAGCAGCCATGGGCGGGAGTCATACAATGAGCAGTTCTTC; CDR3: CASSHGRESYNEQFF
D: NA; J: TRBJ2-7; size: NA; V: TRBV6-5; DNA: TGTGCCAGCAGTTTAGCCGGCTACGAGCAGTACTTC; CDR3: CASSLAGYEQYF
D: TRBD2; J: TRBJ2-7; size: few; V: TRBV6-1; DNA: TGTGCCAGCAGTCCCGTAGCGGGATTGCAGTACTTC; CDR3: CASSPVAGLQYF
D: NA; J: TRBJ2-3; size: few; V: TRBV10-3; DNA: TGTGCCATCGGGGTCGGGCAGGGCTCACCATCCGATACGCAGTATTTT; CDR3: CAIGVGQGSPSDTQYF
D: NA; J: TRBJ1-1; size: NA; V: TRBV2; DNA: TGTGCCAGCAGTGAAGCGCTTAGGGGGTTCGACACTGAAGCTTTCTTT; CDR3: CASSEALRGFDTEAFF
D: NA; J: TRBJ1-2; size: few; V: TRBV6-1; DNA: TGTGCCAGCAGCCAGTCTAACTATGGCTACACCTTC; CDR3: CASSQSNYGYTF
D: NA; J: TRBJ1-5; size: once; V: TRBV2; DNA: TGTGCCAGCAGTAATTGGGCAAATCAGCCCCAGCATTTT; CDR3: CASSNWANQPQHF
D: TRBD1; J: TRBJ1-4; size: NA; V: TRBV2; DNA: TGTGCCAGCAGCGTAGACAGGGGGCGGGAAAAACTGTTTTTT; CDR3: CASSVDRGREKLFF
D: NA; J: TRBJ1-2; size: NA; V: TRBV12-3/TRBV12-4; DNA: TGTGCCAGCTCGGCCGAGGGGGGGTATGGCTACACCTTC; CDR3: CASSAEGGYGYTF
D: TRBD2; J: TRBJ2-7; size: few; V: TRBV7-2; DNA: TGTGCCAGCAGCTTCCAAACAGCTAGCGGGAGTAAGTGGGTGCAGTACTTC; CDR3: CASSFQTASGSKWVQYF
D: TRBD1; J: TRBJ1-2; size: NA; V: TRBV5-1; DNA: TGCGCCAGCAGCACAGGGACAGGGTGGGACTATGGCTACACCTTC; CDR3: CASSTGTGWDYGYTF